The 28 T cell receptor beta chains reported below all come from one sample, sequenced in a study of OX40 agonist ivuxolimab in advanced cancers. Libraries were constructed by the immunoSEQ multiplex PCR assay. The immuneACCESS repertoire file appears here via TCRdb, limited to in-frame rearrangements. These files lack a portion of the clones; in checked studies, under half of the deficit traces to unresolved V genes, and the cause of the others is not known. This sample is represented by some 77,000 clones; 80% to 95% of them were singletons. The ten most abundant clones make up 8.5% to 9% of the sample. This material consisted of CD4+ or CD8+ T cells sorted from blood, taken in a trial of the OX40 agonist ivuxolimab. These receptors were obtained from an adult with an advanced solid tumor such as melanoma, head and neck, liver or kidney cancer.

The chain links TRBV5-1 to TRBJ2-7, with D perhaps TRBD2 (6 bases). Looked up from germline, CDR1 is SGHRS and CDR2 is YFSETQ. The V end lost 3 bases, the J end lost 7 bases, and 11 bases lay between the germline ends. The CDR3 is 12 amino acids. The CDR3 DNA sequence: TGCGCCAGCAGCTGGGACTTTACGGAGCAGTACTTC. Amino acid sequence: CASSWDFTEQYF.

This clone was recorded once. The V gene is TRBV2, the J gene TRBJ1-5; weak D call: TRBD1 (6 bases). The CDR3 length is 14 residues. Germline CDR1 is SNHLY and CDR2 is FYNNEI. Trimming left V 5 bases short and J 3 bases short, with 11 bases between. CDR3 sequence: CASSQTGNNQPQHF. CDR3 nucleotide sequence: TGTGCCAGCAGTCAGACAGGAAACAATCAGCCCCAGCATTTT. Variable domain in full (rest from reference TRBV2 and TRBJ1-5): EPEVTQTPSHQVTQMGQEVILRCVPISNHLYFYWYRQILGQKVEFLVSFYNNEISEKSEIFDDQFSVERPDGSNFTLKIRSTKLEDSAMYFCASSQTGNNQPQHFGDGTRLSIL.

This clone is a singleton in its sample. V usage is TRBV4-1 and J usage is TRBJ2-5; possible D gene TRBD1, 6 bases. Trimming cost V 3 bases and J 5 bases, with 19 bases left between them. CDR1 is MGHRA, CDR2 YSYEKL, per germline. The CDR3 covers 16 residues. The CDR3 reads CASSQWQPGVGETQYF. In DNA, the CDR3 is TGCGCCAGCAGCCAGTGGCAGCCAGGGGTTGGGGAGACCCAGTACTTC.

V and J are TRBV27 and TRBJ1-2; D not certain. Per germline, CDR1 MNHEY and CDR2 SMNVEV (reference sequence). Trimming removed 0 bases from V and 6 bases from J, with 14 bases in between. This CDR3 region has 15 residues. The CDR3 DNA follows: TGTGCCAGCAGTTTATCGGGAGGGCCATCGGATGGCTACACCTTC. It yields the protein CASSLSGGPSDGYTF.

The chain employs TRBV2 and TRBJ2-7; D not resolved. Deletions cut 1 base from V and 0 bases from J, with 19 bases between. Per germline, CDR1 SNHLY and CDR2 FYNNEI. This CDR3 is 18 amino acids long. The CDR3 nucleotides are TGTGCCAGCAGTGAAGGGTTTGTCGAGGATATTCCCTCCTACGAGCAGTACTTC. This translates into CASSEGFVEDIPSYEQYF.

Concerning this clone: Other DNA sequences in the sample encode the same CDR3. The chain links TRBV14 to TRBJ2-7; 7 bases fit TRBD1. The CDR3 runs to 13 residues. V dropped 6 bases and J dropped 4; count of bases not matched to a gene: 6. Per germline, CDR1 SGHDN and CDR2 FVKESK. The CDR3 protein is CASSQGDQYEQYF. The CDR3, as DNA: TGTGCCAGCAGTCAGGGGGACCAATACGAGCAGTACTTC.

This chain joins TRBV6-7 and TRBJ2-7, with D perhaps TRBD1 (5 bases). TRBV6-7 is placed among ORFs of uncertain function. V lost 0 bases and J lost 0, with 12 bases in between. The CDR3 extends over 16 amino acids. CDR3 in amino acids: CASSYSIRAPSYEQYF. CDR3 in DNA: TGTGCCAGCAGTTACTCGATCAGGGCCCCCTCCTACGAGCAGTACTTC.

This chain joins TRBV11-2 and TRBJ2-2, with 8 bases matching TRBD1. The ends lost 6 bases at V and 4 bases at J; junction bases unmatched: 7. Germline V gene lookup returns CDR1 SGHAT and CDR2 FQNNGV. The CDR3 has 15 residues. CDR3 sequence: CASRTTGAGTGELFF. Here the CDR3 DNA reads TGTGCCAGCAGGACGACAGGGGCTGGCACCGGGGAGCTGTTTTTT.

The chain has TRBV12-5 and TRBJ1-1, with D perhaps matching TRBD1 (5 bases). V dropped 3 bases and J dropped 11 bases, with 7 bases sitting between them. The V gene's germline CDR1 is LGHNT and CDR2 FRNRAP. CDR3 length: 10 residues. In DNA, the CDR3 is TGTGCTAGTGGTTTCGAGGGGGCTTTCTTT. Translation: CASGFEGAFF.

V and J are TRBV29-1 and TRBJ1-2; D remains ambiguous. The CDR3 runs to 13 residues. Germline lookup yields CDR1 SQVTM and CDR2 ANQGSEA. Trimming took off 7 bases at V and 0 bases at J, with 12 bases between the two ends. CDR3 loop: CSASEITNYGYTF. In nucleotides, the CDR3 is TGCAGCGCCTCAGAGATTACTAACTATGGCTACACCTTC.

The chain carries TRBV9 and TRBJ2-1, with 8 bases fitting TRBD2. Germline values: CDR1 SGDLS, CDR2 YYNGEE. This CDR3 is built from 17 residues. Losses at the gene ends were 3 bases for V and 9 bases for J; bases not matched to a gene: 17. The CDR3 bases are TGTGCCAGCAGCGGTGGGCATGGCGCGGGGGGAATAGCTGAGCAGTTCTTC. It yields the protein CASSGGHGAGGIAEQFF.

The V call is TRBV6-5, the J call TRBJ2-7, with 9 bases lining up with TRBD1. Germline V gives CDR1 MNHEY, CDR2 SVGAGI. V lost 4 bases, J lost 1 base, and 5 bases stayed unmatched. This CDR3 has 15 amino acids. The CDR3 region has the DNA TGTGCCAGCAGTTTTTCCGGGACAGGGTCCTACGAGCAGTACTTC. Translating it yields CASSFSGTGSYEQYF.

The CDR3, as DNA: TGTGCCAGCAGCCCCTGGGGCGTGACAGGGAGCAATCAGCCCCAGCATTTT. This codes for CASSPWGVTGSNQPQHF. The chain is built from TRBV25-1 and TRBJ1-5; 7 bases match TRBD1. Trimming cost V 6 bases and J 1 base; bases outside gene matches: 12. Germline V gene lookup returns CDR1 MGHDK and CDR2 SYGVNS. The CDR3 runs to 17 residues.

The chain recombines TRBV5-6 with TRBJ1-1, with D unresolved. Germline V gene data show CDR1 as SGHDT and CDR2 as YYEEEE. The CDR3 covers 13 residues. The V end was cut by 4 bases, the J end by 4 bases, with 11 bases between. Written as DNA, the CDR3 is TGTGCCAGCAGCCGACGGCCGGGCACTGAAGCTTTCTTT. The encoded protein is CASSRRPGTEAFF.

The chain has TRBV11-3 and TRBJ2-7, with no clear D. This CDR3 has 13 residues. In germline, CDR1 is SGHNT, CDR2 YENEEA. V shed 1 base and J shed 3 bases, with 7 bases lying between them. CDR3 in amino acids: CASSLGADYEQYF. CDR3 sequence (DNA): TGTGCCAGCAGCTTAGGGGCAGACTACGAGCAGTACTTC.

This chain links TRBV9 with TRBJ2-1; 14 positions agree with TRBD2. Trimming at V came to 1 base and at J to 6 bases, leaving 9 bases not matched to a gene. Germline V gives CDR1 SGDLS, CDR2 YYNGEE. CDR3 size: 18 residues. The CDR3 coding sequence is TGTGCCAGCAGCGTAAGCGGACTAGCGGGGGGCCAGGGCAATGAGCAGTTCTTC. It translates to CASSVSGLAGGQGNEQFF.

The chain recombines TRBV18 with TRBJ2-5, with 15 bases aligning to TRBD2. Per the germline V gene, CDR1 is KGHSH and CDR2 is LQKENI. The CDR3 extends over 16 amino acids. Germline trimming cut 5 bases from V and 2 bases from J; bases unmatched to any gene: 3. The CDR3 protein is CASSKGLAGGQETQYF. As DNA, the CDR3 is TGTGCCAGCTCAAAGGGACTAGCGGGGGGACAAGAGACCCAGTACTTC.

The chain links TRBV11-2 to TRBJ1-1; D is perhaps TRBD1 (5 bases). The V end was cut by 1 base, the J end by 7 bases, with 13 bases between. The CDR3 loop spans 14 amino acids. Germline V lookup: CDR1 SGHAT, CDR2 FQNNGV. The CDR3 here is CASSLGAGYSEAFF. The DNA for the CDR3 is TGTGCCAGCAGCTTAGGGGCAGGGTATAGTGAAGCTTTCTTT.

The J gene is TRBJ2-7, the V gene TRBV13, with D possibly TRBD1 on 6 matching bases. The CDR3 contains 16 residues. Looked up from germline, CDR1 is PRHDT and CDR2 is FYEKMQ (reference sequence). V was clipped by 1 base and J by 2 bases, with 15 bases between them. The CDR3 loop reads CASSLEADSLPYEQYF. In DNA, the CDR3 is TGTGCCAGCAGCTTAGAAGCGGACAGTCTCCCCTACGAGCAGTACTTC.

The chain uses TRBV15 and TRBJ2-7; possible D gene TRBD1, 5 bases. Looked up from germline, CDR1 is LNHNV and CDR2 is YYDKDF (reference sequence). Trimming pared 0 bases from V and 2 bases from J, leaving 8 bases between. CDR3 length: 14 amino acids. Written as DNA, the CDR3 is TGTGCCACCAGCAGAGATAAGGGGACCTACGAGCAGTACTTC. Translated: CATSRDKGTYEQYF.

The chain couples TRBV27 to TRBJ2-1, with a weak D call TRBD1 (7 bases). The V end was cut by 0 bases, the J end by 5 bases, with 14 bases between. This CDR3 region has 16 residues. Germline CDR1 and CDR2: MNHEY and SMNVEV (reference sequence). The CDR3 DNA sequence: TGTGCCAGCAGTTTATCCGTGGAGGGGGCTCACAATGAGCAGTTCTTC. Translation: CASSLSVEGAHNEQFF.

This chain connects TRBV9 to TRBJ2-1; 11 nucleotides align to TRBD2. The CDR3 has 19 residues. Germline V gene data show CDR1 as SGDLS and CDR2 as YYNGEE. The V and J ends lost 0 bases and 1 base, in that order; junction bases with no gene match: 9. CDR3 in amino acids: CASSVVAGSGGASYNEQFF. The CDR3 DNA reads TGTGCCAGCAGCGTAGTCGCCGGTAGCGGGGGGGCATCCTACAATGAGCAGTTCTTC.

CDR3 amino acids: CASSEASPVGYNEQFF. The CDR3 DNA reads TGTGCCAGCAGTGAGGCCAGCCCCGTCGGCTACAATGAGCAGTTCTTC. V is TRBV2 and J is TRBJ2-1; no clear D. This CDR3 has 16 amino acids. Trimming removed 3 bases at V and 3 bases at J, with 15 bases between. The germline gives CDR1 SNHLY, CDR2 FYNNEI.

The chain employs TRBV7-8 and TRBJ2-7, with TRBD1 identical over 10 bases. Per germline, CDR1 SGHVS and CDR2 FQNEAQ. J gave up 0 bases and V 5 bases, and 7 bases lay outside the gene matches. The CDR3 is 16 residues long. As DNA, the CDR3 is TGTGCCAGCAGCCTCTGGACAGGGGGTGGCTCCTACGAGCAGTACTTC. It codes for CASSLWTGGGSYEQYF.

This clone appeared a single time. CDR3 DNA: TGTGCCAGCAGCTTGGGCACAGGGGCCTACGAGCAGTACTTC. This gives the protein CASSLGTGAYEQYF. This chain connects TRBV5-6 to TRBJ2-7; 7 nucleotides match TRBD1. V shed 0 bases, J shed 2 bases, and the junction held 2 bases outside the gene matches. Per germline, CDR1 SGHDT and CDR2 YYEEEE. The CDR3 sequence is 14 residues long.

V and J are TRBV6-4 and TRBJ1-1, with a weak D call TRBD1 (5 bases). Germline CDR1 MRHNA, CDR2 SNTAGT. V dropped 0 bases and J dropped 5 bases, with 7 bases sitting between them. This CDR3 has 13 amino acids. In DNA form, the CDR3 reads TGTGCCAGCAGTGACTCGGGGGTGACTGAAGCTTTCTTT. The encoded protein is CASSDSGVTEAFF.

This sequence joins TRBV20-1 and TRBJ2-3; no reliable D call. Per germline, CDR1 DFQATT and CDR2 SNEGSKA (reference sequence). CDR3 length: 11 residues. The ends were cut back, 6 bases at V and 0 bases at J, with 4 bases in the middle. CDR3 DNA sequence: TGCAGTGCCTTGAGCACAGATACGCAGTATTTT. It codes for CSALSTDTQYF.

The genes are TRBV5-1 and TRBJ2-7; 9 nucleotides line up with TRBD1. V was clipped by 4 bases and J by 5 bases; unmatched bases: 10. The CDR3 has 15 amino acids. Germline-derived CDR1 and CDR2 are SGHRS and YFSETQ. The CDR3 is CASSKVTGQGHEQYF. CDR3 DNA sequence: TGCGCCAGCAGCAAGGTCACGGGACAGGGACACGAGCAGTACTTC.